These T cell receptor beta chains were read from a single sample in a study of shared clonotypes between healthy human individuals. TCRdb's copy holds only in-frame clones and misses some; the assay was immunoSEQ multiplex PCR. The sample lists more than 2,000,000 clones, approximately 94% seen once, with roughly 0.14% in the top ten. The source material was naive CD4+ T cells sorted from blood. These receptors were collected from a young man in good health. Each CDR3 is given with its conserved first and last residue. The order of the fields is V gene, D gene, clone size, J gene, CDR3 DNA, CDR3 protein. A D gene is named only where the DNA matches it firmly. Clone size, where shown, is once, few, many, or a class for clones that have expanded.

V: TRBV6-5
D: NA
size: NA
J: TRBJ1-1
DNA: TGTTCAAGTCTCCGGGGGAAGAACACTGAAGCTTTCTTT
CDR3: CSSLRGKNTEAFF

V: TRBV7-6
D: TRBD2
size: NA
J: TRBJ2-5
DNA: TGTGCCAGCAGCCCTATGGGGACTAGCGGGGCTCTGACCCAGTACTTC
CDR3: CASSPMGTSGALTQYF

V: TRBV14
D: NA
size: NA
J: TRBJ1-2
DNA: TGTGCCAGCAGCCCTGGCGGGGCTGCCCTTTTTTTCGGCTACACCTTC
CDR3: CASSPGGAALFFGYTF

V: TRBV5-1
D: NA
size: once
J: TRBJ2-5
DNA: TGCGCCAGCAGCTTTGCGGACCGAAACATAGAGACCCAGTACTTC
CDR3: CASSFADRNIETQYF

V: TRBV5-1
D: NA
size: NA
J: TRBJ1-1
DNA: TGCGCCAGCAGCCTAGACCCGGGTCGGAACACTGAAGCTTTCTTT
CDR3: CASSLDPGRNTEAFF

V: TRBV6-1
D: NA
size: NA
J: TRBJ2-7
DNA: TGTGCCAGCAGTGATTATGAGCGTTTCTACGAGCAGTACTTC
CDR3: CASSDYERFYEQYF

V: TRBV28
D: TRBD1
size: NA
J: TRBJ2-7
DNA: TGTGCCAGCGGGGAGACAGGGGTCTACGAGCAGTACTTC
CDR3: CASGETGVYEQYF

V: TRBV30
D: NA
size: NA
J: TRBJ2-4
DNA: TGTGCCTGGAGCGCAGCGGCCAAAAACATTCAGTACTTC
CDR3: CAWSAAAKNIQYF

V: TRBV6-5
D: NA
size: once
J: TRBJ1-3
DNA: TGTGCCAGCACTCGGACGGGAGGAAACACCATATATTTT
CDR3: CASTRTGGNTIYF

V: TRBV12-5
D: TRBD1
size: NA
J: TRBJ2-7
DNA: TGTGCTAGTGGTCCGCGATTGACAGGGAACGAGCAGTACTTC
CDR3: CASGPRLTGNEQYF

V: TRBV2
D: TRBD1
size: NA
J: TRBJ1-2
DNA: TGTGCCAGCAGGGGACAGACGACATTTCGCTATGGCTACACCTTC
CDR3: CASRGQTTFRYGYTF

V: TRBV7-2
D: TRBD1
size: NA
J: TRBJ2-3
DNA: TGTGCCAGCAGCATACAGGGGGCGCAAGATACGCAGTATTTT
CDR3: CASSIQGAQDTQYF

V: TRBV6-7
D: TRBD2
size: NA
J: TRBJ2-1
DNA: TGTGCCAGCAGTTACCCAGGACTAGCGACCCTCAGGAGCCTCTTCAATGAGCAGTTCTTC
CDR3: CASSYPGLATLRSLFNEQFF

V: TRBV2
D: NA
size: NA
J: TRBJ1-1
DNA: TGTGCCAGCAGCCCCTCGGGCGCTGAAGCTTTCTTT
CDR3: CASSPSGAEAFF

V: TRBV4-1
D: NA
size: once
J: TRBJ1-4
DNA: TGCGCCAGCAGCCAAGAAGGGGGGGTTCATGAAAAACTGTTTTTT
CDR3: CASSQEGGVHEKLFF

V: TRBV6-5
D: NA
size: NA
J: TRBJ2-5
DNA: TGTGCCAGCATTCCCCGGCCCTCAACAGAAGAGACCCAGTACTTC
CDR3: CASIPRPSTEETQYF

V: TRBV7-3
D: NA
size: NA
J: TRBJ2-7
DNA: TGTGCCAGCAGCGTAGACAGATCTAGCTCCTACGAGCAGTACTTC
CDR3: CASSVDRSSSYEQYF

V: TRBV6-1
D: NA
size: NA
J: TRBJ1-1
DNA: TGTGCCGGCAGTGAATCCTCGAACACTGAAGCTTTCTTT
CDR3: CAGSESSNTEAFF

V: TRBV2
D: NA
size: NA
J: TRBJ2-2
DNA: TGTGCCAGCATGGCCAAAGTGGGCACCGGGGAGCTGTTTTTT
CDR3: CASMAKVGTGELFF

V: TRBV6-6
D: NA
size: once
J: TRBJ2-7
DNA: TGTGCCAGCAGTTACTCTAAAGCTTCCTACGAGCAGTACTTC
CDR3: CASSYSKASYEQYF

V: TRBV7-8
D: NA
size: NA
J: TRBJ1-1
DNA: TGTGCCAGCAGTCACAGGGATAACACTGAAGCTTTCTTT
CDR3: CASSHRDNTEAFF

V: TRBV10-3
D: NA
size: NA
J: TRBJ2-3
DNA: TGTGCCATCAGTGATAGAGGGATGGGCACAGATACGCAGTATTTT
CDR3: CAISDRGMGTDTQYF

V: TRBV11-2
D: NA
size: NA
J: TRBJ1-2
DNA: TGTGCCAGCAGCTTATTAGGGGCAGCCGTATCCTATGGCTACACCTTC
CDR3: CASSLLGAAVSYGYTF

V: TRBV6-1
D: NA
size: NA
J: TRBJ1-6
DNA: TGTGCCAGCAGTGAAGAGGGTCTGGGCCTCCGGTATTCACCCCTCCACTTT
CDR3: CASSEEGLGLRYSPLHF

V: TRBV6-1
D: TRBD2
size: NA
J: TRBJ2-1
DNA: TGTGCCAGCAGCGAAGGACTAGCGGGAAGGTTCAATGAGCAGTTCTTC
CDR3: CASSEGLAGRFNEQFF

V: TRBV7-8
D: TRBD1
size: once
J: TRBJ2-5
DNA: TGTGCCAGCAGCTTACTGTCGAGACAGGGGCCGGAGACCCAGTACTTC
CDR3: CASSLLSRQGPETQYF

V: TRBV9
D: TRBD1
size: NA
J: TRBJ1-1
DNA: TGTGCCAGCAGCGTAGACCAGGGGGCCCCTGTTCGGGCTTTCTTT
CDR3: CASSVDQGAPVRAFF

V: TRBV7-9
D: NA
size: NA
J: TRBJ1-1
DNA: TGTGCCAGCAGCTTTGGATCGAACACTGAAGCTTTCTTT
CDR3: CASSFGSNTEAFF

V: TRBV4-2
D: TRBD2
size: NA
J: TRBJ2-7
DNA: TGTGCCAGCAGCGCTAAAGCGGGGGGATCCTACGAGCAGTACTTC
CDR3: CASSAKAGGSYEQYF

V: TRBV28
D: NA
size: NA
J: TRBJ1-3
DNA: TGTGCCAGCAGTTTATCGCCCGGGGCGCGAGGAAACACCATATATTTT
CDR3: CASSLSPGARGNTIYF

V: TRBV5-4
D: NA
size: NA
J: TRBJ1-1
DNA: TGTGCCAGCAGCCATGGTGGGGTTCTTGAAGCTTTCTTT
CDR3: CASSHGGVLEAFF

V: TRBV10-3
D: NA
size: once
J: TRBJ1-4
DNA: TGTGCCATCAGTGAAAAGGGGCCGGCAGTAACTAATGAAAAACTGTTTTTT
CDR3: CAISEKGPAVTNEKLFF

V: TRBV5-1
D: TRBD1
size: NA
J: TRBJ2-2
DNA: TGCGCCAGCAGCTCTACAGGGGACAACACCGGGGAGCTGTTTTTT
CDR3: CASSSTGDNTGELFF

V: TRBV27
D: NA
size: NA
J: TRBJ2-7
DNA: TGTGCCAGCAGGGGGACAACCCGTTACGAGCAGTACTTC
CDR3: CASRGTTRYEQYF

V: TRBV5-4
D: TRBD2
size: NA
J: TRBJ2-7
DNA: TGTGCCAGCAGCCTGGGACTAGCGGACGACTACGAGCAGTACTTC
CDR3: CASSLGLADDYEQYF

V: TRBV30
D: NA
size: NA
J: TRBJ2-4
DNA: TGTGCCTGGGGACACCCCCCGCATTTAGCCAAAAACATTCAGTACTTC
CDR3: CAWGHPPHLAKNIQYF

V: TRBV30
D: TRBD1
size: once
J: TRBJ2-1
DNA: TGTGCCTGGGACAGGGTAGGCCCCAATGAGCAGTTCTTC
CDR3: CAWDRVGPNEQFF

V: TRBV7-9
D: TRBD1
size: NA
J: TRBJ1-4
DNA: TGTGCCAGCAGCTTAGGCCGAACTTCGACAGGGACCTCCGAAAAACTGTTTTTT
CDR3: CASSLGRTSTGTSEKLFF

V: TRBV14
D: NA
size: NA
J: TRBJ1-6
DNA: TGTGCCAGCAGCTCACAGGGAATTAATTCACCCCTCCACTTT
CDR3: CASSSQGINSPLHF

V: TRBV28
D: NA
size: NA
J: TRBJ1-2
DNA: TGTGCCAGCAGTTCGGCACAAGTCAATCTCTATGGCTACACCTTC
CDR3: CASSSAQVNLYGYTF

V: TRBV14
D: NA
size: once
J: TRBJ2-1
DNA: TGTGCCAGCAGCCAAGCCCACCTAACGGGTGAGCAGTTCTTC
CDR3: CASSQAHLTGEQFF

V: TRBV6-1
D: NA
size: NA
J: TRBJ2-4
DNA: TGTGCCAGCAGTGAAGCGCTGAGAGTACTAGCCAAAAACATTCAGTACTTC
CDR3: CASSEALRVLAKNIQYF

V: TRBV29-1
D: TRBD2
size: NA
J: TRBJ2-7
DNA: TGCAGCGGGAGACTAGCGGGAGGCTACGAGCAGTACTTC
CDR3: CSGRLAGGYEQYF

V: TRBV7-9
D: NA
size: NA
J: TRBJ2-1
DNA: TGTGCCAGCAGCTTAGATTTGCTGGATGAGCAGTTCTTC
CDR3: CASSLDLLDEQFF

V: TRBV30
D: NA
size: NA
J: TRBJ1-6
DNA: TGTGCCTGGAGTTCCAGGGGTGATTCACCCCTCCACTTT
CDR3: CAWSSRGDSPLHF